A single sample is the source of the 6 T cell receptor beta chains below, sequenced in a study of CD8 T cells in Susac syndrome (dated by TCRdb to 2018 to 2020). Library prep was done by the immunoSEQ multiplex PCR assay. RNA was extracted with the RNeasy kit and roughly 0.45 to 1 ug was reverse transcribed using random hexamers. TCRdb cleaned the public reads at Q25 with fastp, built clones with MiXCR and kept in-frame beta chains. Under each unique CDR3 protein, matching rows form one entry showing the most common genes and DNA. This sample lists 180,000 or so distinct CDR3 sequences; about 95% were detected once. The leading ten clones occupy 0.095% to 0.12% of the sample. The sequenced material came from CD4+ T cells from PBMCs. Source of these receptors: a human donor in good health.

The chain employs TRBV7-9 and TRBJ1-5, with unresolved D. This CDR3 is 14 amino acids long. In germline, CDR1 is SEHNR, CDR2 FQNEAQ (reference sequence). Trimming took off 3 bases at V and 2 bases at J, with 8 bases between the two ends. The CDR3 here is CASSLGSGNQPQHF. The CDR3 DNA follows: TGTGCCAGCAGCTTGGGGTCTGGCAATCAGCCCCAGCATTTT.

The CDR3 nucleotides are TGCAGCGTCGCCACAGGGGTCATCACTGAAGCTTTCTTT. Protein: CSVATGVITEAFF. The rearrangement uses TRBV29-1 and TRBJ1-1, with TRBD1 matching over 7 bases. CDR1 and CDR2 (germline): SQVTM, ANQGSEA. The CDR3 totals 13 residues. The V and J ends lost 6 bases and 4 bases, in that order; junction bases with no gene match: 8.

The chain joins TRBV7-9 to TRBJ1-4; D gene unclear. The CDR3 spans 13 residues. The germline CDR1 and CDR2 sequences are SEHNR and FQNEAQ (reference sequence). Trimming left V 6 bases short and J 6 bases short, with 11 bases between. The CDR3 protein is CASSPRGDEKLFF. The CDR3 DNA is TGTGCCAGCAGTCCACGGGGAGATGAAAAACTGTTTTTT.

The rearrangement uses TRBV3-1 and TRBJ1-5, with D possibly matching TRBD1 (5 bases). Per the germline V gene, CDR1 is LGHDT and CDR2 is YNNKEL (reference sequence). CDR3 size: 14 residues. V was shortened by 5 bases and J by 6 bases, with 14 bases between the two germline ends. CDR3 residues: CASSGAGSGQPQHF. In DNA, the CDR3 is TGTGCCAGCAGCGGGGCAGGGTCGGGTCAGCCCCAGCATTTT. The full variable domain, in which reference TRBV3-1 and TRBJ1-5 provide the parts outside the CDR3, is DTAVSQTPKYLVTQMGNDKSIKCEQNLGHDTMYWYKQDSKKFLKIMFSYNNKELIINETVPNRFSPKSPDKAHLNLHINSLELGDSAVYFCASSGAGSGQPQHFGDGTRLSIL.

The genes are TRBV11-2 and TRBJ2-1; D is uncertain. The germline V gene has CDR1 SGHAT and CDR2 FQNNGV. V was pared by 1 base and J by 6 bases, with 10 bases between. This CDR3 comprises 14 residues. The CDR3 region is CASSLGSVGNEQFF. The CDR3 region has the DNA TGTGCCAGCAGCTTAGGATCAGTGGGCAATGAGCAGTTCTTC.

This chain uses TRBV20-1 with TRBJ1-5, with TRBD1 as a possible D gene (6 bases). CDR3 size: 17 residues. Deletions cut 6 bases from V and 7 bases from J, with 28 bases between. The V gene's germline CDR1 is DFQATT and CDR2 SNEGSKA (reference sequence). CDR3: CSAQHTKRGGLTQPQHF. The CDR3 DNA sequence: TGCAGTGCCCAACACACGAAACGGGGGGGGCTAACGCAGCCCCAGCATTTT.